This T cell receptor beta chain was sequenced for a study of CD8+ T cells in alopecia areata. Sequencing used cDNA as its template, made by extracting RNA and reverse transcribing it. The data were produced by immunoSEQ multiplex PCR, yet TCRdb's version contains in-frame clones alone and is incomplete. Observed in the sample are roughly 110,000 clones, none of them singletons. The V gene's germline CDR1 is NSQYPW and CDR2 LRSPGD (reference sequence). The CDR3 length is 16 residues. The ends were cut back, 1 base at V and 2 bases at J, with 12 bases in the middle. This clone was found a few times. Mouse gene names apply. The observed sequence ends 4 residues before the CDR3 terminus, with the missing tail filled in from the germline J gene.

Sequencing was performed on lesional skin. The clonotype was recovered from a C3H/HeJ mouse with alopecia areata. As its MHC haplotype, the strain has H2-k. The chain joins TRBV1 to TRBJ2-1, with D possibly matching TRBD2 (7 bases). CDR3 bases read: TGCACCTGCAGTGCAGGAGGGGGGCCCTACTATGCT. Translation: CTCSAGGGPYYA. The whole CDR3 protein reads CTCSAGGGPYYAEQFF.